The rows below give T cell receptor beta chains drawn from one sample of a study of shared clonotypes between healthy human individuals. TCRdb's table, derived via immunoSEQ multiplex PCR, lists solely in-frame clones and lacks some. The repertoire holds roughly 2.1 million clones, with more than 85% as singletons. The sample consisted of naive CD8+ T cells from PBMCs. These receptors all stem from a man younger than 35 in good health. Some clones in this sample may be carry-over from other donors' samples. Both conserved end residues are part of each CDR3. The D gene is left open where the match is weak. Some rows have no size entry. The others give once, few or many, or a class for an expanded clone.

J gene: TRBJ1-3; D gene: -; clone size: -; V gene: TRBV30; CDR3 DNA: TGTGCCTGGAGTGTAGGTATCTCTGGAAACACCATATATTTT; CDR3 protein: CAWSVGISGNTIYF
J gene: TRBJ2-7; D gene: TRBD1; clone size: -; V gene: TRBV28; CDR3 DNA: TGTGCCAGCAGTTCCGGGACAGGGTGGCACTACGAGCAGTACTTC; CDR3 protein: CASSSGTGWHYEQYF
J gene: TRBJ2-7; D gene: -; clone size: -; V gene: TRBV28; CDR3 DNA: TGTGCCAGCAGTTTACAGAACTACGAGCAGTACTTC; CDR3 protein: CASSLQNYEQYF
J gene: TRBJ2-7; D gene: TRBD2; clone size: -; V gene: TRBV25-1; CDR3 DNA: TGTGCCAGCAGTGAATGGGAGAGGACTAGCGGGGCCTACGAGCAGTACTTC; CDR3 protein: CASSEWERTSGAYEQYF
J gene: TRBJ2-7; D gene: -; clone size: -; V gene: TRBV27; CDR3 DNA: TGTGCCAGCAGTAACTCGGGAGACTACGAGCAGTACTTC; CDR3 protein: CASSNSGDYEQYF
J gene: TRBJ1-1; D gene: -; clone size: -; V gene: TRBV19; CDR3 DNA: TGTGCCAGTATGCCAAGAAGGAGAGACACTGAAGCTTTCTTT; CDR3 protein: CASMPRRRDTEAFF
J gene: TRBJ2-7; D gene: -; clone size: -; V gene: TRBV5-1; CDR3 DNA: TGCGCCAGCAGCTGGCAGGGGGCCGGGAGGGAGCAGTACTTC; CDR3 protein: CASSWQGAGREQYF
J gene: TRBJ2-7; D gene: TRBD1; clone size: once; V gene: TRBV29-1; CDR3 DNA: TGCAGCGTCTACAGTGGACAGGGGCCAGGGCACGAGCAGTACTTC; CDR3 protein: CSVYSGQGPGHEQYF
J gene: TRBJ1-2; D gene: TRBD1; clone size: -; V gene: TRBV6-5; CDR3 DNA: TGTGCCAGCAGCCAAAGGCAGGGGGGACGATATGGCTACACCTTC; CDR3 protein: CASSQRQGGRYGYTF
J gene: TRBJ2-3; D gene: -; clone size: -; V gene: TRBV7-9; CDR3 DNA: TGTGCCAGCAGCTTTGGGGCGGCCCAAAGCACAGATACGCAGTATTTT; CDR3 protein: CASSFGAAQSTDTQYF
J gene: TRBJ1-4; D gene: -; clone size: -; V gene: TRBV19; CDR3 DNA: TGTGCCAGTAGTATCCGGGGGCAGGTGAATGAAAAACTGTTTTTT; CDR3 protein: CASSIRGQVNEKLFF
J gene: TRBJ2-7; D gene: TRBD1; clone size: -; V gene: TRBV28; CDR3 DNA: TGTGCCAGCAGTTCCCGATCCGGGACAGGGTTCGAGCAGTACTTC; CDR3 protein: CASSSRSGTGFEQYF
J gene: TRBJ1-1; D gene: -; clone size: few; V gene: TRBV25-1; CDR3 DNA: TGTGCCAGCAATGGCAGGGAAACTGAAGCTTTCTTT; CDR3 protein: CASNGRETEAFF
J gene: TRBJ1-1; D gene: TRBD1; clone size: few; V gene: TRBV9; CDR3 DNA: TGTGCCAGCAGCCTGGGACAGTCTGAAGCTTTCTTT; CDR3 protein: CASSLGQSEAFF
J gene: TRBJ2-7; D gene: TRBD1; clone size: -; V gene: TRBV28; CDR3 DNA: TGTGCCAGCAGTCGCAGGGGGCTAAGGAGCTCCTACGAGCAGTACTTC; CDR3 protein: CASSRRGLRSSYEQYF
J gene: TRBJ2-2; D gene: TRBD2; clone size: -; V gene: TRBV7-3; CDR3 DNA: TGTGCCAGCAGCCCCTCCTCCCCCGCTGGGCTAGCGGGAATTAGTCGCACCGGGGAGCTGTTTTTT; CDR3 protein: CASSPSSPAGLAGISRTGELFF
J gene: TRBJ2-7; D gene: TRBD2; clone size: once; V gene: TRBV4-1; CDR3 DNA: TGCGCCAGCAGCCCTATACTAGCGGGAGCCTACGAGCAGTACTTC; CDR3 protein: CASSPILAGAYEQYF
J gene: TRBJ2-1; D gene: TRBD2; clone size: -; V gene: TRBV7-3; CDR3 DNA: TGTGCCAGCAGCTTAGCTCTAGCGGGGAATGAGCAGTTCTTC; CDR3 protein: CASSLALAGNEQFF
J gene: TRBJ2-7; D gene: TRBD1; clone size: -; V gene: TRBV15; CDR3 DNA: TGTGCCACCAGCAGAGATTGGCAGGGGGCGTTGTCCTACGAGCAGTACTTC; CDR3 protein: CATSRDWQGALSYEQYF
J gene: TRBJ2-7; D gene: TRBD1; clone size: -; V gene: TRBV2; CDR3 DNA: TGTGCCAGCAGGGACTCCGACAGGGGGATCTACGAGCAGTACTTC; CDR3 protein: CASRDSDRGIYEQYF
J gene: TRBJ1-2; D gene: -; clone size: -; V gene: TRBV6-5; CDR3 DNA: TGTGCCAGCTCCTGGGATGGCGGAAGTGGCTACACCTTC; CDR3 protein: CASSWDGGSGYTF
J gene: TRBJ2-5; D gene: TRBD1; clone size: -; V gene: TRBV7-9; CDR3 DNA: TGTGCCAGCAGCTTCCGGCAGGGGGCGGCGGAGACCCAGTACTTC; CDR3 protein: CASSFRQGAAETQYF
J gene: TRBJ1-2; D gene: TRBD1; clone size: once; V gene: TRBV4-3; CDR3 DNA: TGCGCCAGCAGCCAAGGGAGGGGGCGCGACTATGGCTACACCTTC; CDR3 protein: CASSQGRGRDYGYTF
J gene: TRBJ2-3; D gene: -; clone size: -; V gene: TRBV9; CDR3 DNA: TGTGCCAGCAGCGTAGCTACTGGGGGTTACACAGATACGCAGTATTTT; CDR3 protein: CASSVATGGYTDTQYF
J gene: TRBJ1-2; D gene: TRBD1; clone size: -; V gene: TRBV2; CDR3 DNA: TGTGCCAGCAGTTATGACAGGGCAGCTAACTATGGCTACACCTTC; CDR3 protein: CASSYDRAANYGYTF
J gene: TRBJ2-1; D gene: TRBD2; clone size: -; V gene: TRBV14; CDR3 DNA: TGTGCCAGCAGCCCGCCAGCGGGACGTTACAATGAGCAGTTCTTC; CDR3 protein: CASSPPAGRYNEQFF
J gene: TRBJ2-1; D gene: -; clone size: -; V gene: TRBV4-3; CDR3 DNA: TGCGCCAGCAGCCAAGGACTGGCGCTTTCCTACAATGAGCAGTTCTTC; CDR3 protein: CASSQGLALSYNEQFF
J gene: TRBJ2-1; D gene: -; clone size: -; V gene: TRBV19; CDR3 DNA: TGTGCCAGTAGTATAGATAGACAGACAGGCAATGAGCAGTTCTTC; CDR3 protein: CASSIDRQTGNEQFF
J gene: TRBJ1-1; D gene: -; clone size: few; V gene: TRBV7-6; CDR3 DNA: TGTGCCAGCAGCCCATCTACGGGGACTGAAGCTTTCTTT; CDR3 protein: CASSPSTGTEAFF
J gene: TRBJ2-1; D gene: -; clone size: -; V gene: TRBV6-1; CDR3 DNA: TGTGCCAGCAAGAAGGGTGAGCAGTTCTTC; CDR3 protein: CASKKGEQFF
J gene: TRBJ1-5; D gene: -; clone size: -; V gene: TRBV7-9; CDR3 DNA: TGTGCCAGCAGCTTAGTACAGGATCCTCAGCCCCAGCATTTT; CDR3 protein: CASSLVQDPQPQHF
J gene: TRBJ2-7; D gene: TRBD1; clone size: once; V gene: TRBV13; CDR3 DNA: TGTGCCAGCAGCTTACTACAGGGGGAGGCCGAGCAGTACTTC; CDR3 protein: CASSLLQGEAEQYF
J gene: TRBJ2-1; D gene: TRBD2; clone size: -; V gene: TRBV29-1; CDR3 DNA: TGCAGCGTTGTGACTAGCGGGAGCAATGAGCAGTTCTTC; CDR3 protein: CSVVTSGSNEQFF
J gene: TRBJ2-1; D gene: TRBD2; clone size: -; V gene: TRBV6-1; CDR3 DNA: TGTGCCAGCAGGGGACTAGCGGCTCCCCCATTCTTC; CDR3 protein: CASRGLAAPPFF
J gene: TRBJ1-2; D gene: -; clone size: -; V gene: TRBV13; CDR3 DNA: TGTGCCAGCAGCTCCGGTCCGGTAATCTATGGCTACACCTTC; CDR3 protein: CASSSGPVIYGYTF
J gene: TRBJ1-3; D gene: -; clone size: once; V gene: TRBV7-8; CDR3 DNA: TGTGCCAGCAGCTTAGTTATAGGTTCTGGAAACACCATATATTTT; CDR3 protein: CASSLVIGSGNTIYF
J gene: TRBJ1-2; D gene: TRBD1; clone size: -; V gene: TRBV7-3; CDR3 DNA: TGTGCCAGGGGACAGGGGGCGAAGGTAAGCTACACCTTC; CDR3 protein: CARGQGAKVSYTF
J gene: TRBJ2-3; D gene: TRBD1; clone size: -; V gene: TRBV7-8; CDR3 DNA: TGTGCCAGCAGCTTGGGGACAGGGGTCGGGACAGATACGCAGTATTTT; CDR3 protein: CASSLGTGVGTDTQYF
J gene: TRBJ2-4; D gene: -; clone size: -; V gene: TRBV2; CDR3 DNA: TGTGCCGGCCAGACCTCTACTAACCCTGGAGCCAAAAACATTCAGTACTTC; CDR3 protein: CAGQTSTNPGAKNIQYF
J gene: TRBJ2-1; D gene: TRBD1; clone size: -; V gene: TRBV7-8; CDR3 DNA: TGTGCCAGCAGCTTAGGTCCAGGGACAGACTACAATGAGCAGTTCTTC; CDR3 protein: CASSLGPGTDYNEQFF
J gene: TRBJ2-2; D gene: TRBD1; clone size: -; V gene: TRBV5-1; CDR3 DNA: TGCGCCAGCAGCCCTACAGGGGGGAACACCGGGGAGCTGTTTTTT; CDR3 protein: CASSPTGGNTGELFF
J gene: TRBJ2-6; D gene: -; clone size: -; V gene: TRBV27; CDR3 DNA: TGTGCCAGCAGTTTAAGTGGGGTCTCTGGGGCCAACGTCCTGACTTTC; CDR3 protein: CASSLSGVSGANVLTF
J gene: TRBJ2-3; D gene: -; clone size: -; V gene: TRBV5-6; CDR3 DNA: TGTGCCAGCAGCTCTCCGACAGGAATCACAGATACGCAGTATTTT; CDR3 protein: CASSSPTGITDTQYF